The entry that follows covers one T cell receptor (beta chain) sequence. These data come from a study of shared clonotypes between healthy human individuals. Only in-frame clones appear in the TCRdb table, and some are missing; sequencing was by immunoSEQ multiplex PCR. The sample holds some 2.1 million clones, around 95% seen once. This CDR3 region has 16 residues. CDR1 is MNHNY and CDR2 is SVGAGI in the germline V gene (reference sequence). The germline V and J ends were trimmed by 0 bases and 4 bases, with 15 bases remaining between them. The rearrangement joins TRBV6-6 to TRBJ2-5, with D possibly TRBD2 on 5 matching bases. Sequencing input: naive CD4+ T cells sorted from blood. The subset here: CD45RA+ positively selected. The source of this sequence is a man between 18 and 29 years old in good health. The CDR3 loop is CASSYSTGSRGETQYF. The DNA of the CDR3 is TGTGCCAGCAGTTACTCGACCGGTTCCCGGGGAGAGACCCAGTACTTC.